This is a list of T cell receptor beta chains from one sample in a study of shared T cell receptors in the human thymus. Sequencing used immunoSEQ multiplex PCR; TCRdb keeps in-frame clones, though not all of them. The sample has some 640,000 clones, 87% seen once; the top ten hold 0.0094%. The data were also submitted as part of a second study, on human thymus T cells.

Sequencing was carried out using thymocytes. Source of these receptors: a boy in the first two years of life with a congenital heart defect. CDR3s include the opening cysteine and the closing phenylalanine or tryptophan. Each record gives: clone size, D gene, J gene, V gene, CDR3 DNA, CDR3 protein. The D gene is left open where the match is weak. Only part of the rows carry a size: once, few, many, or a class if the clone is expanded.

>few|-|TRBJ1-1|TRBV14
TGTGCCAGCAGCCAAGATTCCGCAACTGAGATAATGAACACTGAAGCTTTCTTT
CASSQDSATEIMNTEAFF
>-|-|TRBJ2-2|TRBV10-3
TGTGCCATCCGAACAGGGGGAGGGAGGTCCACCGGGGAGCTGTTTTTT
CAIRTGGGRSTGELFF
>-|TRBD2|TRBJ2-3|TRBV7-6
TGTGCCAGCAGCTCCAATGCGGTTCTAGCGGGAGGACCAGATACGCAGTATTTT
CASSSNAVLAGGPDTQYF
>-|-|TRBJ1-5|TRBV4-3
TGCGCCAGCAGCCAAGATAGGGGCAGGAATCAGCCCCAGCATTTT
CASSQDRGRNQPQHF
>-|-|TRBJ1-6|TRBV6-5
TGTGCCAGCAGTTACAAGGGGGTTGTTAATTCACCCCTCCACTTT
CASSYKGVVNSPLHF
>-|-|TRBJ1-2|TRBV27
TGTGCCACCGGGACAAGCTATGGCTACACCTTC
CATGTSYGYTF
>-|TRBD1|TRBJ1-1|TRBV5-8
TGTGCCAGCAGCTTCCAGGGGGACACTGAAGCTTTCTTT
CASSFQGDTEAFF
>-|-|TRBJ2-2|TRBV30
TGTGCCTGGAGTGGAGTGGGAACAGGAGCTACCGGGGAGCTGTTTTTT
CAWSGVGTGATGELFF
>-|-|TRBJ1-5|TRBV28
TGTGCCAGCAGCCTACAGGGTCAGCCCCAGCATTTT
CASSLQGQPQHF
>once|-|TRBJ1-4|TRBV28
TGTGCCAGCAGTTTCACGACAGCGATTAATGAAAAACTGTTTTTT
CASSFTTAINEKLFF
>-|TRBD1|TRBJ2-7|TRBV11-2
TGTGCCAGCAGCTTAGGGACAGGGGGCTCCTACGAGCAGTACTTC
CASSLGTGGSYEQYF